One sample yielded the 19 T cell receptor beta chains listed below, sequenced in a study of blood T cell repertoires in COVID-19. Assay: immunoSEQ multiplex PCR; the TCRdb copy retains only in-frame clones and omits some. The sample yields about 160,000 clones, less than 90% seen once. Sequenced sample: peripheral blood. These receptors all come from a man between 18 and 29 years old with active or convalescent COVID-19.

As to this clone: A read error may account for a junction end that differs from germline. V gene TRBV6-5 combines with J gene TRBJ2-1; TRBD1 agrees at 9 bases. The germline V gene encodes CDR1 MNHEY and CDR2 SVGAGI. This CDR3 is built from 15 residues. The CDR3 is CASNYRDRAHNEQFF. DNA for the CDR3: TGTGCCAGCAATTACCGGGACAGGGCCCACAATGAGCAGTTCTTC.

This clone has a handful of counts. This chain links TRBV6-5 with TRBJ2-5; D is perhaps TRBD2 (5 bases). Per germline, CDR1 MNHEY and CDR2 SVGAGI. This CDR3 spans 13 amino acids. V was cut by 2 bases and J by 3 bases, with 7 bases left in between. The CDR3 sequence is CASSYPGKETQYF. The CDR3 DNA follows: TGTGCCAGCAGTTACCCCGGGAAAGAGACCCAGTACTTC.

This chain joins TRBV7-2 and TRBJ1-4; no firm D call. The CDR3 runs 16 residues. The V end lost 1 base, the J end lost 0 bases, and 9 bases lay between the germline ends. The germline V gene encodes CDR1 SGHTA and CDR2 FQGNSA. This chain's CDR3 is CASSLGRGATNEKLFF. CDR3 sequence (DNA): TGTGCCAGCAGCTTAGGGAGAGGAGCAACTAATGAAAAACTGTTTTTT. The entire variable domain, with the rest obtained from reference TRBV7-2 and TRBJ1-4, is as follows: GAGVSQSPSNKVTEKGKDVELRCDPISGHTALYWYRQSLGQGLEFLIYFQGNSAPDKSGLPSDRFSAERTGGSVSTLTIQRTQQEDSAVYLCASSLGRGATNEKLFFGSGTQLSVL.

The chain employs TRBV29-1 and TRBJ2-3, with TRBD2 matching over 8 bases. This CDR3 contains 15 residues. CDR1 and CDR2 (germline): SQVTM, ANQGSEA. Germline trimming cut 2 bases from V and 1 base from J; bases unmatched to any gene: 5. The CDR3 DNA reads as TGCAGCGTTGAATCTTCGGGGGGGGGCACAGATACGCAGTATTTT. As protein: CSVESSGGGTDTQYF.

The rearrangement links TRBV7-9 to TRBJ1-2, with TRBD1 as a possible D gene (5 bases). The V gene's germline CDR1 is SEHNR and CDR2 FQNEAQ (reference sequence). This CDR3 contains 15 residues. Trimming left V 5 bases short and J 4 bases short, with 17 bases between. CDR3: CASSTSRVGSYGYTF. The CDR3 DNA reads TGTGCCAGCAGCACAAGCAGGGTCGGTAGCTATGGCTACACCTTC.

The chain links TRBV30 to TRBJ2-7, with D perhaps matching TRBD1 (5 bases). CDR1 is GTSNPN, CDR2 SVGIG, per germline (reference sequence). The CDR3 runs 17 residues. V was trimmed by 4 bases and J by 5 bases, leaving 27 bases between them. The CDR3 region is CAWNRLDKRQWFDEQYF. The DNA for the CDR3 is TGTGCCTGGAACCGACTCGATAAAAGACAGTGGTTCGACGAGCAGTACTTC.

The V and J genes are TRBV5-5 and TRBJ2-1; 8 bases map to TRBD2. The CDR3 runs 14 residues. CDR1 is SGHKS and CDR2 is YYEKEE in the germline V gene (reference sequence). The V gene end was trimmed by 4 bases and the J gene end by 9 bases; junction bases not matched to a gene: 9. The CDR3 here is CASSRGTSNVEQFF. Written as DNA, the CDR3 is TGTGCCAGCAGCCGGGGGACTAGTAACGTTGAGCAGTTCTTC.

The chain combines TRBV28 with TRBJ1-5, with D possibly being TRBD1 (5 bases). Germline assignment: CDR1 MDHEN and CDR2 SYDVKM. The CDR3 is 13 amino acids. Deletions cut 5 bases from V and 7 bases from J, with 12 bases between. The CDR3 is CASSQGGFQPQHF. DNA of the CDR3: TGTGCCAGCAGTCAGGGAGGTTTCCAGCCCCAGCATTTT.

The chain carries TRBV11-1 and TRBJ2-3; D is undetermined. With 3 bases removed from V and 6 bases from J, the gap between germline ends came to 10 bases. CDR1 and CDR2 (germline): SGHAT, FQDESV (reference sequence). The CDR3 is made up of 13 amino acids. The CDR3 here is CASSFRGADTQYF. CDR3 DNA sequence: TGTGCCAGCAGCTTTCGCGGAGCGGATACGCAGTATTTT.

V and J are TRBV5-1 and TRBJ1-2, with unresolved D. Per germline, CDR1 SGHRS and CDR2 YFSETQ. The V end was cut by 0 bases, the J end by 8 bases, with 17 bases between. This CDR3 has 15 residues. CDR3: CASSLAGEGKGGYTF. The CDR3 coding sequence is TGCGCCAGCAGCTTGGCCGGTGAGGGTAAGGGCGGCTACACCTTC.

The chain combines TRBV4-1 with TRBJ1-2, with 10 bases that match TRBD1. There are 15 residues in the CDR3. The V gene end was trimmed by 1 base and the J gene end by 4 bases; junction bases not matched to a gene: 3. CDR1 is MGHRA and CDR2 is YSYEKL in the germline V gene. DNA for the CDR3: TGCGCCAGCAGCCAAGCGGGGACAGGGGCCTATGGCTACACCTTC. Amino acids: CASSQAGTGAYGYTF.

The chain couples TRBV10-3 to TRBJ1-2, with D perhaps matching TRBD1 (6 bases). Germline CDR1 and CDR2: ENHRY and SYGVKD. The V and J ends lost 6 bases and 1 base respectively, with 18 bases between them. This CDR3 has 16 residues. The chain's CDR3 is CAIRSGGPVLNYGYTF. The CDR3 DNA reads as TGTGCCATCAGGAGCGGGGGGCCAGTCCTTAACTATGGCTACACCTTC.

The chain is built from TRBV3-1 (or the pseudogene TRBV3-2) and TRBJ2-2, with 10 bases identical to TRBD1. V lost 1 base to trimming and J lost 11 bases; unmatched junction nucleotides: 10. The germline V gene has CDR1 LGHDT and CDR2 YNNKEL (reference sequence). The CDR3 spans 16 residues. The CDR3 spells CASSQVRDRGSGELFF. The CDR3 coding sequence is TGTGCCAGCAGCCAAGTCAGGGACAGGGGTTCGGGCGAGCTGTTTTTT.

The chain is built from TRBV10-2 and TRBJ2-7; the match to TRBD2 covers 8 bases. V shed 6 bases and J 5 bases; nucleotides not matched to a gene: 21. The CDR3 covers 18 residues. The germline CDR1 and CDR2 sequences are WSHSY and SAAADI. The CDR3 nucleotides are TGCGCCAGCAGGCCTACGAACCTTACCGGGGGGGGTACCCACGAGCAGTACTTC. Translating it yields CASRPTNLTGGGTHEQYF.

The chain is built from TRBV5-1 and TRBJ2-5; a possible D gene is TRBD2 (6 bases). The V end lost 4 bases, the J end lost 2 bases, and 12 bases lay between the germline ends. Germline V gene data show CDR1 as SGHRS and CDR2 as YFSETQ. The CDR3 consists of 14 residues. CDR3 bases: TGCGCCAGCAGCGTCGGGACTCTACAAGAGACCCAGTACTTC. The encoded protein is CASSVGTLQETQYF.

This rearrangement joins TRBV19 to TRBJ2-7; perhaps TRBD2 as D (6 bases). The CDR3 has 14 residues. V dropped 0 bases and J dropped 3 bases, with 9 bases sitting between them. Germline lookup yields CDR1 LNHDA and CDR2 SQIVND (reference sequence). CDR3 nucleotide sequence: TGTGCCAGTAGTATAGATGGGAGGTACTACGAGCAGTACTTC. Encoded protein: CASSIDGRYYEQYF.

The chain is built from TRBV4-1 and TRBJ1-4; weak D call: TRBD1 (5 bases). CDR1 is MGHRA and CDR2 is YSYEKL in the germline V gene. The CDR3 consists of 13 residues. V shed 4 bases and J shed 8 bases, with 11 bases lying between them. The CDR3 region has the DNA TGCGCCAGCAGCCTTAGGGGTTTCGAAAAACTGTTTTTT. It translates to CASSLRGFEKLFF.

The chain is built from TRBV7-8 and TRBJ1-2, with 7 bases fitting TRBD1. The CDR3 runs to 15 residues. The germline V gene has CDR1 SGHVS and CDR2 FQNEAQ. With 4 bases clipped from V and 5 bases from J, the junction kept 10 bases outside the gene matches. The chain's CDR3 is CASSSGRGGLYGYTF. CDR3 nucleotides: TGTGCCAGCAGCTCGGGTCGAGGGGGCTTATATGGCTACACCTTC.

The V gene is TRBV11-2, the J gene TRBJ1-1; 11 bases align to TRBD1. Losses at the gene ends were 5 bases for V and 3 bases for J; bases not matched to a gene: 11. The CDR3 covers 17 residues. Germline-derived CDR1 and CDR2 are SGHAT and FQNNGV. The CDR3 loop reads CASSADRGHSEDTEAFF. CDR3 in DNA: TGTGCCAGCAGCGCGGACAGGGGGCATTCAGAGGACACTGAAGCTTTCTTT. Complete variable domain (other parts from reference TRBV11-2 and TRBJ1-1): EAGVAQSPRYKIIEKRQSVAFWCNPISGHATLYWYQQILGQGPKLLIQFQNNGVVDDSQLPKDRFSAERLKGVDSTLKIQPAKLEDSAVYLCASSADRGHSEDTEAFFGQGTRLTVV.